This T cell receptor beta chain originates from a study of blood T cell repertoires in COVID-19. The protocol was immunoSEQ multiplex PCR, while the TCRdb copy is restricted to in-frame clones and leaves out a portion. The sample yields tens of thousands of clones, roughly 84% seen once. The sequence was collected from a man older than 75 with active COVID-19. The sample taken for sequencing was peripheral blood.

CDR3 protein: CASSPGTSEYTDTQYF. CDR3 bases: TGTGCCAGCAGCCCTGGGACTAGCGAGTACACAGATACGCAGTATTTT. The chain recombines TRBV5-5 with TRBJ2-3; 10 bases align to TRBD2. Germline CDR1 is SGHKS and CDR2 is YYEKEE (reference sequence). The trim removed 4 bases at V and 2 bases at J, leaving 7 bases unmatched. CDR3 size: 16 residues.